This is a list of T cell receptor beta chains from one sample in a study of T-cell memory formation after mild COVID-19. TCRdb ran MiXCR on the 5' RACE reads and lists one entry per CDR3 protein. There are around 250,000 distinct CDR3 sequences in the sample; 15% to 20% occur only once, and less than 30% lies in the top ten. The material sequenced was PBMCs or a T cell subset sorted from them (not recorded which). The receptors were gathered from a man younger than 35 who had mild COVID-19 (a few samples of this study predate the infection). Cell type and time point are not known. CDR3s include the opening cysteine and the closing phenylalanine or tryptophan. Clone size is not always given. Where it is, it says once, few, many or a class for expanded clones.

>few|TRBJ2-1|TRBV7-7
CASSRTGTTNEQFF
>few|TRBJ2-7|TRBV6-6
CASSYGQGYSYEQYF
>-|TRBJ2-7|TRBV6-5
CASSYSGADSYKQYF
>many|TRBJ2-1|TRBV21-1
CASSKGELDNEQFF
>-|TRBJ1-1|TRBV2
CASSEARENTEAFF
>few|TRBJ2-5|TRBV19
CASSIVGVQETQYF
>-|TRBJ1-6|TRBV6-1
CASIFGPQDPISYNSPLHF
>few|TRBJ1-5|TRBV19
CASSMSRAQPQPF
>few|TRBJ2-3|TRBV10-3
CAISVQRGRTDTQYF
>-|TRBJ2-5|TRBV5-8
CASSLWRETQYF
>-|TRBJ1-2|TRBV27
CASSSGDRVDGYTF
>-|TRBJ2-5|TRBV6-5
CASRPPGLQETQYF
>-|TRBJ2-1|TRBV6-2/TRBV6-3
CASSYSTANEQFF
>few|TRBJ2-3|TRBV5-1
CASRSGGTGGTDTQYF
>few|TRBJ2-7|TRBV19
CASATGTGAMPYEQYF
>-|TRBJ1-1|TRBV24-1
CATRPRGDLNTEAFF
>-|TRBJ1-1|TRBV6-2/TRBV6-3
CASSLVSGTEAFF
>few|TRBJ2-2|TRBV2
CASSEAGGNTGELFF
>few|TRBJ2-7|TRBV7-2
CASSLTGTGPYEQYF
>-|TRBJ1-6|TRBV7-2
CASRPTGGPLHF
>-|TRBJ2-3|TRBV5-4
CASTMRMLPFDTQYF